This TCR beta chain was retrieved from a study of blood T cell repertoires in COVID-19. Study summary: PBMCs, B-cell-depleted T cells, or T cells provided the cDNA or gDNA that made up the material.

The ends were cut back, 6 bases at V and 3 bases at J, with 12 bases in the middle. The germline V gene has CDR1 DFQATT and CDR2 SNEGSKA (reference sequence). This CDR3 contains 13 residues. Some clones are missing from TCRdb's copy, which holds only in-frame ones; the method was immunoSEQ multiplex PCR. The repertoire holds 200,000 to 250,000 clones, with roughly 86% as singletons. The clonotype originates from an older woman who had recovered from COVID-19. Source material: peripheral blood. V and J are TRBV20-1 and TRBJ1-3; D is uncertain. CDR3 sequence (DNA): TGCAGTGCGAGTTGGGAGGATGGAAACACCATATATTTT. Residues: CSASWEDGNTIYF.